Each of the 17 T cell receptor beta chains below was sequenced from the same sample in a study of vaccination and CD4 T cells after COVID-19. The Oncomine TCR Beta short-read assay sequenced DNA from cultured CD4+ T cells. TCRdb redid the calling of the PCR reads with MiXCR, one entry per CDR3 protein. The sample has approximately 12,000 distinct CDR3 sequences; under 60% are singletons. Treatment specified: approximately nine-day PBMC culture with coronavirus spike peptide pools or control peptides (ViraFEST assay). The antigens these receptors bind are not known. The sequenced sample consisted of CD4+ T cells from blood, cultured in vitro. The source of these receptors is a human donor who had recovered from COVID-19.

In this sample, this clonotype turned up a few times. The rearrangement uses TRBV30 and TRBJ2-7; 8 bases agree with TRBD1. This CDR3 comprises 15 residues. The J segment lost 7 bases and the V segment lost 2 bases, leaving 13 bases of the junction unmatched. CDR1 is GTSNPN, CDR2 SVGIG, per germline (reference sequence). The CDR3 here is CAWSIPNTGGREQYF. The CDR3 DNA sequence: TGTGCCTGGAGTATCCCGAATACAGGGGGTCGGGAGCAGTACTTC.

This clonotype showed up just a few times. The chain recombines TRBV7-9 with TRBJ1-1; 8 nucleotides line up with TRBD1. The V and J ends lost 4 bases and 2 bases, in that order; junction bases with no gene match: 6. Germline-derived CDR1 and CDR2 are SEHNR and FQNEAQ (reference sequence). CDR3 length: 15 residues. The CDR3 protein is CASSYWTGRNTEAFF. The DNA for the CDR3 is TGTGCCAGCAGCTATTGGACAGGGCGAAACACTGAAGCTTTCTTT.

The sample holds one count of this clonotype. The chain uses TRBV5-8 and TRBJ2-3, with TRBD2 identical over 7 bases. After removal of 0 bases from V and 2 bases from J, the junction contained 3 bases not matched to a gene. The CDR3 spans 15 residues. Germline lookup yields CDR1 SGHTS and CDR2 YDEGEE. CDR3 in DNA: TGTGCCAGCAGCTTGGGACTAGCTATCACAGATACGCAGTATTTT. This codes for CASSLGLAITDTQYF. Variable domain in full (rest from reference TRBV5-8 and TRBJ2-3): EAGVTQSPTHLIKTRGQQATLRCSPISGHTSVYWYQQALGLGLQFLLWYDEGEERNRGNFPPRFSGRQFPNYSSELNVNALELEDSALYLCASSLGLAITDTQYFGPGTRLTVL.

This chain links TRBV12-3 or TRBV12-4 with TRBJ1-2; D may be TRBD1 (5 bases). This CDR3 spans 15 amino acids. Trimming removed 6 bases from V and 0 bases from J, with 14 bases in between. The CDR3 is CASRPGTATNYGYTF. CDR3 nucleotides: TGTGCCAGCAGGCCGGGGACGGCAACTAACTATGGCTACACCTTC.

This clonotype was seen only once. Here the CDR3 DNA reads TGTGCCAGTAGTAGGACGGCGTTCTACGAGCAGTACTTC. Protein product: CASSRTAFYEQYF. The chain carries TRBV19 and TRBJ2-7; D remains ambiguous. Between the trimmed V and J ends, which lost 4 bases and 3 bases, there was a span of 10 bases. The CDR3 loop spans 13 amino acids. Germline V CDR1 and CDR2: LNHDA, SQIVND (reference sequence).

V and J are TRBV12-3 or TRBV12-4 and TRBJ2-1; D is possibly TRBD2 (6 bases). The V end lost 3 bases, the J end lost 6 bases, and 9 bases lay between the germline ends. This CDR3 is built from 13 residues. The CDR3 DNA follows: TGTGCCAGCAGTTTTCGGGGGAGCAATGAGCAGTTCTTC. Its translation: CASSFRGSNEQFF.

The chain combines TRBV2 with TRBJ1-1, with TRBD1 matching 8 bases. The CDR3 has 18 residues. From germline, CDR1 is SNHLY and CDR2 FYNNEI. J lost 0 bases, V lost 4 bases, and 13 bases had no gene match. CDR3 sequence reads: CASSAPRQGAGMNTEAFF. The CDR3 DNA is TGTGCCAGCAGTGCACCCAGGCAGGGGGCGGGCATGAACACTGAAGCTTTCTTT.

This chain uses TRBV11-1 with TRBJ2-1; TRBD2 might be the D (5 bases). Germline V gives CDR1 SGHAT, CDR2 FQDESV (reference sequence). Between the trimmed V and J ends, which lost 3 bases and 10 bases, there was a span of 22 bases. This CDR3 is 16 amino acids long. The CDR3 DNA follows: TGTGCCAGCAGCTTCGGGATCCGAGGCGCGAGTTCAGAGCAGTTCTTC. Translation gives CASSFGIRGASSEQFF.

V usage is TRBV24-1 and J usage is TRBJ2-1; 7 bases map to TRBD2. The V segment lost 4 bases and the J segment 8 bases; nucleotides outside the gene matches: 13. Germline V CDR1 and CDR2: KGHDR, SFDVKD. The CDR3 has 16 residues. In DNA form, the CDR3 reads TGTGCCACCAGTGACCCAGCGGGACTGCCCCGGGATGAGCAGTTCTTC. Translating it yields CATSDPAGLPRDEQFF.

This clonotype showed up just a few times. This chain joins TRBV6-1 and TRBJ1-5; D call uncertain. The CDR3 consists of 15 residues. With 4 bases removed from V and 3 bases from J, the gap between germline ends came to 13 bases. CDR1 MNHNS and CDR2 SASEGT come from the germline V gene. The CDR3 protein is CASSARSEYNQPQHF. The CDR3 nucleotides read TGTGCCAGCAGTGCCCGTTCTGAGTACAATCAGCCCCAGCATTTT.

This chain joins TRBV19 and TRBJ2-7; 10 bases are shared with TRBD2. The ends lost 4 bases at V and 5 bases at J; junction bases unmatched: 2. The CDR3 spans 13 residues. CDR1 and CDR2 (germline): LNHDA, SQIVND (reference sequence). The chain's CDR3 is CASSTSGSNEQYF. The CDR3, as DNA: TGTGCCAGTAGTACTAGCGGGAGCAACGAGCAGTACTTC.

The V call is TRBV15, the J call TRBJ2-1; 12 bases agree with TRBD2. CDR1 is LNHNV, CDR2 YYDKDF, per germline (reference sequence). The ends lost 1 base at V and 7 bases at J; junction bases unmatched: 14. The CDR3 runs 19 residues. CDR3: CATSRGLTSGSPSGNEQFF. CDR3 nucleotides: TGTGCCACCAGCAGAGGATTGACTAGCGGGAGTCCCTCGGGGAATGAGCAGTTCTTC.

The rearrangement uses TRBV5-1 and TRBJ2-7, with a possible D match to TRBD2 (6 bases). The ends were cut back, 2 bases at V and 2 bases at J, with 17 bases in the middle. There are 16 residues in the CDR3. Per the germline V gene, CDR1 is SGHRS and CDR2 is YFSETQ. CDR3 protein: CASSLVGGFSAYEQYF. CDR3 DNA: TGCGCCAGCAGCTTAGTAGGAGGGTTTTCGGCCTACGAGCAGTACTTC.

The V and J genes are TRBV28 and TRBJ2-3; D gene uncertain. The CDR3 spans 13 residues. Deletions cut 3 bases from V and 6 bases from J, with 10 bases between. CDR1 is MDHEN, CDR2 SYDVKM, per germline. The CDR3 sequence: CASSLSSSDTQYF. The CDR3 DNA is TGTGCCAGCAGTTTGTCCAGCTCGGATACGCAGTATTTT.

The chain carries TRBV6-1 and TRBJ2-3; TRBD2 aligns across 9 bases. Germline CDR1 and CDR2: MNHNS and SASEGT. CDR3 length equals 14 residues. The V gene end was trimmed by 6 bases and the J gene end by 2 bases; junction bases not matched to a gene: 3. CDR3 DNA: TGTGCCAGCAGAAGGACTAGCGCCACAGATACGCAGTATTTT. Protein product: CASRRTSATDTQYF.

This clonotype has a single count. J is TRBJ2-5 and V is TRBV18, with 7 bases fitting TRBD2. The CDR3 sequence is 17 residues long. Trimming at V came to 1 base and at J to 2 bases, leaving 10 bases not matched to a gene. Looked up from germline, CDR1 is KGHSH and CDR2 is LQKENI. The CDR3 nucleotides are TGTGCCAGCTCACCACTACGGCGGGCGGGAGTACAAGAGACCCAGTACTTC. This encodes CASSPLRRAGVQETQYF.

The chain couples TRBV18 to TRBJ2-7, with D possibly called TRBD1 or TRBD2 (5 bases each). V lost 6 bases, J lost 5 bases, and 14 bases lay in between. Germline V gene lookup returns CDR1 KGHSH and CDR2 LQKENI. This CDR3 region has 13 residues. The CDR3 DNA reads as TGTGCCAGCTCCACTCAGGGCGGGCACGAGCAGTACTTC. Protein sequence: CASSTQGGHEQYF.